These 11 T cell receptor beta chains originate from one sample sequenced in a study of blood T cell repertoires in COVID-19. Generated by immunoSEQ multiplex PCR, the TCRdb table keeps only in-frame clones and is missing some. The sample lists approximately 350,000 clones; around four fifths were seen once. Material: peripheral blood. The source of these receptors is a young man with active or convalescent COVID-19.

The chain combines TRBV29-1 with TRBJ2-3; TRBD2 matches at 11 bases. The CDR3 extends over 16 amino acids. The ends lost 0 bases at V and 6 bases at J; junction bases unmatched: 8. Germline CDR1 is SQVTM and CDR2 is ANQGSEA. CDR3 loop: CSVEDSLAGGRDTQYF. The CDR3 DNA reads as TGCAGCGTTGAAGACTCCCTAGCGGGGGGAAGGGATACGCAGTATTTT.

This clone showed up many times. CDR3: CASSGKRGATVREQFF. The CDR3 DNA reads as TGCGCCAGCAGCGGGAAGCGGGGGGCCACCGTGAGGGAGCAGTTCTTC. The V call is TRBV4-3, the J call TRBJ2-1, with 9 nucleotides matching TRBD2. Trimming took 5 bases from V and 10 from J; bases not matched to a gene: 15. This CDR3 region has 16 residues. Germline V gives CDR1 LGHNA, CDR2 YSLEER.

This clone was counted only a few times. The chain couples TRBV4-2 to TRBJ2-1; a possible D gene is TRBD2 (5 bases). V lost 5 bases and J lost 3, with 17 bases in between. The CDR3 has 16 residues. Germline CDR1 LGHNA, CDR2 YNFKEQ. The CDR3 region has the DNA TGTGCCAGCAGCTCCCGGCGGGCGGGCCTCTACAATGAGCAGTTCTTC. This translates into CASSSRRAGLYNEQFF.

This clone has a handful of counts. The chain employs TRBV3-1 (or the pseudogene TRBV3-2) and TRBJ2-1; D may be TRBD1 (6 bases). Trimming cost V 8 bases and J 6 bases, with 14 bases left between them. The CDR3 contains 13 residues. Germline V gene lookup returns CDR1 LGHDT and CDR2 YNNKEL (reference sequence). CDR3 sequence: CASRSQGRNEQFF. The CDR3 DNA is TGTGCCAGCCGTTCACAGGGTCGCAATGAGCAGTTCTTC.

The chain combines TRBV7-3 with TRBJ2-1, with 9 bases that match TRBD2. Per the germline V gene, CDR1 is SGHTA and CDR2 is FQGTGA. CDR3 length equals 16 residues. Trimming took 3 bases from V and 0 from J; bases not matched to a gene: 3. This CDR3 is CASSFNSGGSYNEQFF. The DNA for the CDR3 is TGTGCCAGCAGCTTTAATAGCGGGGGCTCCTACAATGAGCAGTTCTTC.

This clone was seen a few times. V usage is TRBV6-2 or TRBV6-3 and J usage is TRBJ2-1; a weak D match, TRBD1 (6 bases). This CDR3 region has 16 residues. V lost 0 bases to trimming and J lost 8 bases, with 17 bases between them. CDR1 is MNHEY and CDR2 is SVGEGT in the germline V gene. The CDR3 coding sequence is TGTGCCAGCAGTTACTCGAAAGCAGGGGCAGGGGATGAGCAGTTCTTC. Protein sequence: CASSYSKAGAGDEQFF.

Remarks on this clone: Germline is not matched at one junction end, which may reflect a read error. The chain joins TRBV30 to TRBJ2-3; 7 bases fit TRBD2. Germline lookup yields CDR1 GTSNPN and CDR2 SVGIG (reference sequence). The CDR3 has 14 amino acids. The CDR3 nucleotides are TGTGCTCATCAAGGGGCTAGCGGCACGGATACGCAGTATTTT. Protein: CAHQGASGTDTQYF.

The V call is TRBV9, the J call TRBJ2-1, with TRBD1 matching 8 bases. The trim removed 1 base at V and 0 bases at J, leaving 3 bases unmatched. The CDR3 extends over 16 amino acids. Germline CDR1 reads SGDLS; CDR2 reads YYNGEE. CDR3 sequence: CASSVSGGLSYNEQFF. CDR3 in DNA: TGTGCCAGCAGCGTATCAGGGGGCCTCTCCTACAATGAGCAGTTCTTC.

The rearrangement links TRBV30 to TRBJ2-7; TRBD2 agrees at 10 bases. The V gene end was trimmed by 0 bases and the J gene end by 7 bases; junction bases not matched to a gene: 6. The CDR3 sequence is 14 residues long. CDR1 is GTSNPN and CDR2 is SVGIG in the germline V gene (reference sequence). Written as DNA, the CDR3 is TGTGCCTGGAGTGTAGGCCTAGCGGGAGTTGAGCAGTACTTC. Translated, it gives CAWSVGLAGVEQYF.

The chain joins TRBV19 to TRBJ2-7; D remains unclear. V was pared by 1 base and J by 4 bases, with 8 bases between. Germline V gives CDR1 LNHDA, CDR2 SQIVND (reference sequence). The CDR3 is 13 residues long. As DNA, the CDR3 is TGTGCCAGTAGTATAGTAGCCGGTTACGAGCAGTACTTC. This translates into CASSIVAGYEQYF.

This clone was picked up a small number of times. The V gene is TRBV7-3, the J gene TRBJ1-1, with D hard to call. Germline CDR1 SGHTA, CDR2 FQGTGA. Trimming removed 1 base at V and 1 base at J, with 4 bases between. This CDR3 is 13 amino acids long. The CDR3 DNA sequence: TGTGCCAGCAGCTTAAACGGGAACACTGAAGCTTTCTTT. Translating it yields CASSLNGNTEAFF.